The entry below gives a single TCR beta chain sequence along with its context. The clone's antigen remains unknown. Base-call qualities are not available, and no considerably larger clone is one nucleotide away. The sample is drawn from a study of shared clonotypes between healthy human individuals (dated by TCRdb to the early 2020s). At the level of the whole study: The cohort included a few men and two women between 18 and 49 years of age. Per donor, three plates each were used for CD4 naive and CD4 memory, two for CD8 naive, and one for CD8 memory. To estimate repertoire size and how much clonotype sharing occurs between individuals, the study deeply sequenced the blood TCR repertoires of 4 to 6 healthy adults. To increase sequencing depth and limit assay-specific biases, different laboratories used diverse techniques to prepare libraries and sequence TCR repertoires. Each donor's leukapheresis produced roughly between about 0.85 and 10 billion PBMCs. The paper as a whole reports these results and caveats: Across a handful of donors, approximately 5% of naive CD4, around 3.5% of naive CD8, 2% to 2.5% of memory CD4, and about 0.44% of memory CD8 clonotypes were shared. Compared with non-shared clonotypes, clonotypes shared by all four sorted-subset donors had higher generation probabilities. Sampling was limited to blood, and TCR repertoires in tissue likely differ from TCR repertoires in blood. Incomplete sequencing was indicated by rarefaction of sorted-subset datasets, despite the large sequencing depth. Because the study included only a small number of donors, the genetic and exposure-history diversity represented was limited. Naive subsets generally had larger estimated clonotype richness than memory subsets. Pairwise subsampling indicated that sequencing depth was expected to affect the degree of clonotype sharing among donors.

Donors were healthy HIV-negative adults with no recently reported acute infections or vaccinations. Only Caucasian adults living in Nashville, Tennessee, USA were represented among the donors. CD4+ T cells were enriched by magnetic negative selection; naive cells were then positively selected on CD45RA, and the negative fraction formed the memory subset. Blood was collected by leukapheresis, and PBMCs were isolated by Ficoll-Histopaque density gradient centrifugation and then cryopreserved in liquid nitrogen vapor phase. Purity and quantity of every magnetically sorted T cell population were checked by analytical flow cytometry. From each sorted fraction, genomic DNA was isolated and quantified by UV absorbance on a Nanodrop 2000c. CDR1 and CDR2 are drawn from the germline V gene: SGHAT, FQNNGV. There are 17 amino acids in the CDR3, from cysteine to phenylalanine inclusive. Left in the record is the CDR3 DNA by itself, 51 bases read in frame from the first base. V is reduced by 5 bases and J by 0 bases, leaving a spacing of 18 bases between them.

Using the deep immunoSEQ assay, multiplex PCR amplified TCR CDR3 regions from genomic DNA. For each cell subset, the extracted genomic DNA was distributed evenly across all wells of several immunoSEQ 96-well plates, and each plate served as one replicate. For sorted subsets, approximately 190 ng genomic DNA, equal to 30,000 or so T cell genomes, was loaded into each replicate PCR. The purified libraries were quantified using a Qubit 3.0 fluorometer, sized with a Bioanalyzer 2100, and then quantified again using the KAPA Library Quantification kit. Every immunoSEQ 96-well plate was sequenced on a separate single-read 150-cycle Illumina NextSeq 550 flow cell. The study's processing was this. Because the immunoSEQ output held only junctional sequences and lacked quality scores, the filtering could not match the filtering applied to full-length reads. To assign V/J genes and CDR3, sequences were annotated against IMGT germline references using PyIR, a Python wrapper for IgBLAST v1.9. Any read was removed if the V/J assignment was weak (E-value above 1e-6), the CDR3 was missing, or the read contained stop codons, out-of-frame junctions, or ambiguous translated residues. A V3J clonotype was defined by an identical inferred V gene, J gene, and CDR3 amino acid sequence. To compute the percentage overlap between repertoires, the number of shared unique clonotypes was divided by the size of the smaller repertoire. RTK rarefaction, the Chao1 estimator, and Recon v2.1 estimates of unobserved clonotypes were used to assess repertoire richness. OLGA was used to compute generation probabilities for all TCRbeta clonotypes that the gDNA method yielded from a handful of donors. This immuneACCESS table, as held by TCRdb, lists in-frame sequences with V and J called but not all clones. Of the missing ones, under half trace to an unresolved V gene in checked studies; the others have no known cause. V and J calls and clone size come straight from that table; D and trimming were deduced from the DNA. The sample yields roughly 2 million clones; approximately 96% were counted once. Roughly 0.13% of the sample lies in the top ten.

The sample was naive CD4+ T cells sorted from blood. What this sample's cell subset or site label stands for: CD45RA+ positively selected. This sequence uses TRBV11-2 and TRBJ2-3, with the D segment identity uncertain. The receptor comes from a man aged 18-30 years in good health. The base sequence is TGTGCCAGCAGCCGTAACCCGCCTGGATCTAGCACAGATACGCAGTATTTT. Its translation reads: CASSRNPPGSSTDTQYF.